The present entry profiles one TCR beta chain with its context. Its antigen remains unknown. A much larger clone lies a single base off, so this may be a read error. For CDR3 and TCR beta VDJ profiling, genomic DNA was the template used. One entry per CDR3 protein, called by TCRdb with MiXCR from the reads. The sample lists about 160,000 distinct CDR3 sequences, 45% to 55% occurring once. The sample comes from a study of CD8+CD57+ T cells in acquired aplastic anemia. Study-wide context: Sorted CD4+ and CD8+ cells yielded roughly 3.4 ug of DNA on average. Study-level results: Overlap between patients and controls comprised twenty-nine CD8+ CDR3 sequences. Patients did not significantly differ from controls in CD8+ Simpson's diversity.

All sequencing subjects had displayed CD8+CD57+ cell expansion on flow cytometry. The germline V and J ends were trimmed by 2 bases and 4 bases, with 11 bases remaining between them. The CDR3 extends over 14 amino acids. Germline V CDR1 and CDR2: MNHEY, SVGAGI. The source of this sequence is a human donor with aplastic anemia. The chain links TRBV6-5 to TRBJ1-2, with a tentative D call TRBD1 (5 bases). The source material was sorted CD4+, CD8+, or CD8+CD57+ T cells (not recorded which) from PBMCs. The CDR3 loop reads CASSYPPGLYGYTF. The CDR3, as DNA: TGTGCCAGCAGTTACCCCCCGGGACTCTATGGCTACACCTTC.